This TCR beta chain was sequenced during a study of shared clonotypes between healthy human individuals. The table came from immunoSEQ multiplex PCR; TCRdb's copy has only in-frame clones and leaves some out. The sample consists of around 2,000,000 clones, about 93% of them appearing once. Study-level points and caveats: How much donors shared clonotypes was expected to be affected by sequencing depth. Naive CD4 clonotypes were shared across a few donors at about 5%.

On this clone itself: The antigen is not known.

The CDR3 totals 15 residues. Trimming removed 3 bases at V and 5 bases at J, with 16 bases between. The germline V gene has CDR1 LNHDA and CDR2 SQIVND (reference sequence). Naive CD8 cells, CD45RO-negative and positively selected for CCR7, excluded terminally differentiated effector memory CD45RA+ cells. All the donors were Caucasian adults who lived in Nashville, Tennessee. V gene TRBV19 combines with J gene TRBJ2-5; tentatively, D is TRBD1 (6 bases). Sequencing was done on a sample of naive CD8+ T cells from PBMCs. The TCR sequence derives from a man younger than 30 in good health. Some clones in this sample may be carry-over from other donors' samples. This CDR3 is CASSILLQGMETQYF. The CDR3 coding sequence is TGTGCCAGTAGTATCCTCTTACAGGGTATGGAGACCCAGTACTTC.